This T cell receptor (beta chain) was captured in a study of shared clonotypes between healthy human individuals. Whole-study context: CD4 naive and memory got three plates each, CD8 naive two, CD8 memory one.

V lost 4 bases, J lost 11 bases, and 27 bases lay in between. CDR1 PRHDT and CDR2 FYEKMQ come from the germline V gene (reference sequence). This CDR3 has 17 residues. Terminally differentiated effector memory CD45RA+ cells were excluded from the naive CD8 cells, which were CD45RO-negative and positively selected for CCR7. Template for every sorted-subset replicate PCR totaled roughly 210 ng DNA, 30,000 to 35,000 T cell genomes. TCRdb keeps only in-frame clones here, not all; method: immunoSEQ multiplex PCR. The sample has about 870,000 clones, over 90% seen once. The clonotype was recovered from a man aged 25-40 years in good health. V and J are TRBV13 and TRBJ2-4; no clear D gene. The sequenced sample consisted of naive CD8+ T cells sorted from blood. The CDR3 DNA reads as TGTGCCAGCAGCTCCTTTGAGCTCGCAATTCAAAAACGGCTTCAGTACTTC. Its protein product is CASSSFELAIQKRLQYF.